This TCR beta chain was documented in a study of cytomegalovirus exposure and HLA in healthy donors. This clone was seen a few times. It was with 60 Vbeta and 13 Jbeta primers that the PCR ran. Clones were read by immunoSEQ multiplex PCR, and TCRdb kept only the in-frame ones, dropping some. The sample has roughly 120,000 clones; around 77% are singletons. This CDR3 spans 17 amino acids. The V gene lost 4 bases and the J gene lost 0 bases, with 16 bases spanning the gap. Germline V gene sequence: CDR1 MNHEY, CDR2 SMNVEV (reference sequence). The V and J genes are TRBV27 and TRBJ2-1; D perhaps matches TRBD1 (6 bases). The TCR sequence derives from a man younger than 35 in good health and CMV-seropositive. The sequencing sample was made of PBMCs. DNA for the CDR3: TGTGCCAGCAGTTCCTCCCCCGGGACACCCTCCTACAATGAGCAGTTCTTC. This gives the protein CASSSSPGTPSYNEQFF.